This T cell receptor (beta chain) was captured by sequencing in a study of blood T cell repertoires in COVID-19. Study-wide background: Nucleic acid was either cDNA or gDNA, and it came from T cells, B-cell-depleted T cells, or PBMCs.

Germline lookup yields CDR1 MNHEY and CDR2 SMNVEV (reference sequence). The CDR3 extends over 14 amino acids. V was trimmed by 5 bases and J by 0 bases, leaving 5 bases between them. The sample holds one count of this clone. Assay: immunoSEQ multiplex PCR; the TCRdb copy retains only in-frame clones and omits some. The repertoire consists of tens of thousands of clones, with 82% occurring once and the leading ten covering approximately 18%. The receptor comes from a human donor in a cohort sampled during active COVID-19. The chain combines TRBV27 with TRBJ1-6; D uncertain. Source material: peripheral blood. The CDR3 protein is CASSPSSYNSPLHF. CDR3 DNA: TGTGCCAGCAGTCCGAGCTCCTATAATTCACCCCTCCACTTT.